Reported below is one TCR beta chain. It may be a read error: a sequence one base away is much more abundant. Because the CDR3's place on the DNA is in doubt, the DNA is left out and the CDR3 is given as listed by TCRdb. Using its own MiXCR run on the multiplex PCR reads, TCRdb lists one record per CDR3 protein. In the table there are 150,000 to 200,000 distinct CDR3 sequences, approximately 30% of which are singletons. This entry is derived from a study of breast tumors, draining lymph nodes, adjacent tissues. Samples came from axillary lymph nodes draining the breast cancer. Sequenced sample: axillary lymph node tissue. This receptor was obtained from a female donor with breast cancer. Some clones in this sample may be carry-over from other donors' samples.

The CDR3: CASSLSQVVGYGSTF. The gene calls are TRBV9 and TRBJ1-2; the DNA was not used to check the table's D call, TRBD1. Per the germline V gene, CDR1 is SGDLS and CDR2 is YYNGEE. Inclusive of both ends, the CDR3 amounts to 15 amino acids.